The 8 T cell receptor beta chains reported below all come from one sample, sequenced in a study of Graves' ophthalmopathy and Graves' hyperthyroidism. The TCR beta CDR3 regions underwent amplification from RNA transcripts. Scientists carried out first-round RT-PCR using HTBI primers and then a second-round multiplex PCR. TCRdb reanalysed the multiplex PCR reads using MiXCR and keeps one entry per CDR3 protein. The table shows more than 300,000 distinct CDR3 sequences, with just over 15% occurring only once. Sample: peripheral blood. Receptors originate from a woman between 18 and 30 years old with stable Graves' hyperthyroidism.

This clonotype was recorded at least ten times. This chain joins TRBV24-1 and TRBJ1-2, with a possible D match to TRBD1 (5 bases). Trimming removed 4 bases at V and 7 bases at J, with 15 bases between. This CDR3 is built from 14 residues. Germline V gene data show CDR1 as KGHDR and CDR2 as SFDVKD. In nucleotides, the CDR3 is TGTGCCACCAGTGACCCTTGGGGGTTGGGTGGCTACACCTTC. This gives the protein CATSDPWGLGGYTF.

This clonotype was counted ten times or more. The V call is TRBV5-1, the J call TRBJ2-7; 9 bases fit TRBD1. J was trimmed by 4 bases and V by 3 bases; bases with no gene match: 8. The germline CDR1 and CDR2 sequences are SGHRS and YFSETQ. The CDR3 consists of 15 residues. Here the CDR3 DNA reads TGCGCCAGCAGCTGGAAGGACAGGGGAAATTACGAGCAGTACTTC. It specifies CASSWKDRGNYEQYF.

The chain joins TRBV28 to TRBJ1-2; 10 bases agree with TRBD1. V lost 5 bases, J lost 7 bases, and 10 bases stayed unmatched. Per the germline V gene, CDR1 is MDHEN and CDR2 is SYDVKM. The CDR3 sequence is 15 residues long. The CDR3: CASSPSGTGAVGYTF. In DNA form, the CDR3 reads TGTGCCAGCAGTCCCTCCGGGACAGGGGCCGTTGGCTACACCTTC.

As regards this clonotype: An end of the junction does not agree with germline; a read error may underlie this. The chain carries TRBV6-5 and TRBJ1-2; the match to TRBD1 covers 7 bases. This CDR3 is built from 17 residues. Germline V CDR1 and CDR2: MNHEY, SVGAGI. The CDR3 nucleotides read TGCGCCAGCAGTTACTCCAGGGGGTGGGGGCACCCGGATGGCTACAGCTTC. This gives the protein CASSYSRGWGHPDGYSF.

This clonotype has a count of ten or more. This chain connects TRBV19 to TRBJ1-5; 7 bases match TRBD1. The CDR3 is made up of 14 amino acids. The V segment lost 8 bases and the J segment 0 bases; nucleotides outside the gene matches: 4. Looked up from germline, CDR1 is LNHDA and CDR2 is SQIVND (reference sequence). The CDR3 region is CASQGDYSNQPQHF. CDR3 nucleotides: TGTGCCAGTCAGGGGGATTATAGCAATCAGCCCCAGCATTTT.

The sample holds many counts of this clonotype. J is TRBJ2-5 and V is TRBV12-3 or TRBV12-4, with a tentative D call TRBD1 (5 bases). The CDR3 sequence is 16 residues long. V was cut by 3 bases and J by 2 bases, with 16 bases left in between. CDR3 residues: CASSLGRGITQETQYF. The CDR3 nucleotides read TGTGCCAGCAGTTTGGGAAGGGGTATTACTCAAGAGACCCAGTACTTC.

This clonotype was counted many times. This chain uses TRBV12-5 with TRBJ1-2; 7 bases are a match to TRBD1. Trimming took 9 bases from V and 4 from J; bases not matched to a gene: 14. The CDR3 consists of 15 residues. The germline CDR1 and CDR2 sequences are LGHNT and FRNRAP. Here the CDR3 DNA reads TGTGCTAGCTACCCCGCCACAGGGGTGATCTATGGCTACACCTTC. It codes for CASYPATGVIYGYTF. Looking up the rest from reference TRBV12-5 and TRBJ1-2 gives the full variable domain: DARVTQTPRHKVTEMGQEVTMRCQPILGHNTVFWYRQTMMQGLELLAYFRNRAPLDDSGMPKDRFSAEMPDATLATLKIQPSEPRDSAVYFCASYPATGVIYGYTFGSGTRLTVV.

This clonotype was counted only a few times. V is TRBV28 and J is TRBJ2-5; a possible D gene is TRBD1 (5 bases). This CDR3 comprises 13 residues. V lost 5 bases and J lost 1, with 8 bases in between. The germline V gene encodes CDR1 MDHEN and CDR2 SYDVKM. CDR3 sequence reads: CASSDSAQETQYF. The CDR3, as DNA: TGTGCCAGCAGTGACAGCGCCCAAGAGACCCAGTACTTC.